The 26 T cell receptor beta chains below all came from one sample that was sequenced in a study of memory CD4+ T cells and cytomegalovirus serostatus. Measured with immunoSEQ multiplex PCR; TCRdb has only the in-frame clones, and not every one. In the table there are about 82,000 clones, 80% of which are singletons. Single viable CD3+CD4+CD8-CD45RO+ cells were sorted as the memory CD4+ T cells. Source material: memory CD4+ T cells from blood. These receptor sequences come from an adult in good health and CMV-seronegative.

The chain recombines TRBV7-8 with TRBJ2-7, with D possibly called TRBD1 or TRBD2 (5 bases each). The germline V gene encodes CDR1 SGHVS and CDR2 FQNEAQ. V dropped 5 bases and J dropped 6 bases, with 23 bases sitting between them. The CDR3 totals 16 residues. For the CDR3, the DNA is TGTGCCAGCAGCCAGCGGCGGCTCCACAGGAGAGGCGAGCAGTACTTC. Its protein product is CASSQRRLHRRGEQYF.

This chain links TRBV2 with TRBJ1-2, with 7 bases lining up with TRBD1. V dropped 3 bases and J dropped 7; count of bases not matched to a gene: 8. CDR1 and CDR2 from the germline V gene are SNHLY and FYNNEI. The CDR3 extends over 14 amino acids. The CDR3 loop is CASSDRGSSSGYTF. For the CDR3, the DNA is TGTGCCAGCAGTGACAGGGGGAGCTCAAGTGGCTACACCTTC.

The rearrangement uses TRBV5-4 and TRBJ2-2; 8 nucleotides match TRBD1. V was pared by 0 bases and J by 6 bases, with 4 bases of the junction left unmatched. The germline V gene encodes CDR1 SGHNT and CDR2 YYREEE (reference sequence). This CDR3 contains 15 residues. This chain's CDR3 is CASSLEGTGSGELFF. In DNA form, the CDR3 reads TGTGCCAGCAGCTTGGAGGGGACAGGATCCGGGGAGCTGTTTTTT.

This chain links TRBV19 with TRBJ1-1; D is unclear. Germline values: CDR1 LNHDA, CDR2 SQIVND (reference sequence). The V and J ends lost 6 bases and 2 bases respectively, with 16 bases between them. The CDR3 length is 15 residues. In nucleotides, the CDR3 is TGTGCCAGTAGCTTGCGCCGGGAGTCAAACACTGAAGCTTTCTTT. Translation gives CASSLRRESNTEAFF.

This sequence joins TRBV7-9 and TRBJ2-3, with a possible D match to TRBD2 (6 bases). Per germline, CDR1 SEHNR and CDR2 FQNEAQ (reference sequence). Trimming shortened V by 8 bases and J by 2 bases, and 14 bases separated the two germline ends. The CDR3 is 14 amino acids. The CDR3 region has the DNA TGTGCCAGCCTCTGGGGGGAAGTCACAGATACGCAGTATTTT. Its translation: CASLWGEVTDTQYF.

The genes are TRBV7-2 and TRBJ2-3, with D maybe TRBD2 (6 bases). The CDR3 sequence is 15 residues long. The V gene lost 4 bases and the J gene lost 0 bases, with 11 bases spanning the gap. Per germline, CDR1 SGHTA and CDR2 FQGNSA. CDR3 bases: TGTGCCAGCAGCTCCTATAGCGGTAGCACAGATACGCAGTATTTT. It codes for CASSSYSGSTDTQYF. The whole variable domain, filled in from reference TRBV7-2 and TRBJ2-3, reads GAGVSQSPSNKVTEKGKDVELRCDPISGHTALYWYRQSLGQGLEFLIYFQGNSAPDKSGLPSDRFSAERTGGSVSTLTIQRTQQEDSAVYLCASSSYSGSTDTQYFGPGTRLTVL.

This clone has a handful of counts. CDR3 sequence (DNA): TGCGCCAGCAGCTTTACGACAGATACGCAGTATTTT. As protein: CASSFTTDTQYF. The chain uses TRBV5-1 and TRBJ2-3, with D uncertain. The CDR3 extends over 12 amino acids. Trimming took off 2 bases at V and 3 bases at J, with 4 bases between the two ends. Germline CDR1 reads SGHRS; CDR2 reads YFSETQ. Filled out from reference TRBV5-1 and TRBJ2-3, the complete variable domain reads KAGVTQTPRYLIKTRGQQVTLSCSPISGHRSVSWYQQTPGQGLQFLFEYFSETQRNKGNFPGRFSGRQFSNSRSEMNVSTLELGDSALYLCASSFTTDTQYFGPGTRLTVL.

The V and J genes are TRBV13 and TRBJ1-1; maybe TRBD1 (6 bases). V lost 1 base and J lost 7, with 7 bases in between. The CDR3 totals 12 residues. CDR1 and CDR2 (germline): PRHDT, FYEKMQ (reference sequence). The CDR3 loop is CASSLAGDEAFF. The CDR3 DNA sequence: TGTGCCAGCAGCTTAGCAGGGGATGAAGCTTTCTTT.

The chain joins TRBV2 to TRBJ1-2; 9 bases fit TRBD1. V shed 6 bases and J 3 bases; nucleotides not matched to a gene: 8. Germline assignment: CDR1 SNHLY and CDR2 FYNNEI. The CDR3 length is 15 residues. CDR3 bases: TGTGCCAGCAGGATCCGGGACAGGGTCCACTATGGCTACACCTTC. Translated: CASRIRDRVHYGYTF.

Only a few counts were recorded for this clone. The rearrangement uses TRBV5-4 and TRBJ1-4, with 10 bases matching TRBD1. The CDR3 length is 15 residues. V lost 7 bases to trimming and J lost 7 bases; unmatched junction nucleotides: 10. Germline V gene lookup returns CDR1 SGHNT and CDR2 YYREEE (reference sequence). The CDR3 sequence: CASSPPGTGAEKLFF. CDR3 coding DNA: TGTGCCAGCTCTCCCCCCGGGACAGGGGCTGAAAAACTGTTTTTT.

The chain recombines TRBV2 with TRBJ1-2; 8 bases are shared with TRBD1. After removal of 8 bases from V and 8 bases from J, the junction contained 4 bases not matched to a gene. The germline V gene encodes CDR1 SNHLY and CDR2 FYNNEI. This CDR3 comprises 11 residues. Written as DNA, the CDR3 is TGTGCCAGCGGACAGGGAGGCGGCTACACCTTC. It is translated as CASGQGGGYTF.

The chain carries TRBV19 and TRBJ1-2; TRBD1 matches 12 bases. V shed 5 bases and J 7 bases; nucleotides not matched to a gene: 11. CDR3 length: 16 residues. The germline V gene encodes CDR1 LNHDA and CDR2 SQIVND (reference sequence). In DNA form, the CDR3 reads TGTGCCAGTAGTCCCCCCGGGACAGGGGGCTGGGGTGGCTACACCTTC. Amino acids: CASSPPGTGGWGGYTF.

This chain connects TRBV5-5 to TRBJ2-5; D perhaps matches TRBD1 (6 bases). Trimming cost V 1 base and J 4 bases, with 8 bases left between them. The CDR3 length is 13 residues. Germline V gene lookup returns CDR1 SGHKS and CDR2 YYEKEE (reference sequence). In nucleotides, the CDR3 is TGTGCCAGCAGCTTGACAGGGTCAGAGACCCAGTACTTC. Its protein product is CASSLTGSETQYF. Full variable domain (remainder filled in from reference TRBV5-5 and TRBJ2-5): DAGVTQSPTHLIKTRGQQVTLRCSPISGHKSVSWYQQVLGQGPQFIFQYYEKEERGRGNFPDRFSARQFPNYSSELNVNALLLGDSALYLCASSLTGSETQYFGPGTRLLVL.

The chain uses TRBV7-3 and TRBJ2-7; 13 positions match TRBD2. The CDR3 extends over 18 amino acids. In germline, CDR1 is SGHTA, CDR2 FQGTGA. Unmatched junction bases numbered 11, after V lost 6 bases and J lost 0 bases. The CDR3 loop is CASRNYGTSGAYSYEQYF. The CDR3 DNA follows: TGTGCCAGCAGAAATTACGGGACTAGCGGGGCCTACTCCTACGAGCAGTACTTC.

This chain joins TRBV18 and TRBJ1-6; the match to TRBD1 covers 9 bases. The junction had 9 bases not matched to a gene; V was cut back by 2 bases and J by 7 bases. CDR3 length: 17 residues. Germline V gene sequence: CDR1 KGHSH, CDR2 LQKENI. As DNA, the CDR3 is TGTGCCAGCTCACCAGAGTGGACAGGGGTCCTGAATTCACCCCTCCACTTT. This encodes CASSPEWTGVLNSPLHF. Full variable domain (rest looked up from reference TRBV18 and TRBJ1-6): NAGVMQNPRHLVRRRGQEARLRCSPMKGHSHVYWYRQLPEEGLKFMVYLQKENIIDESGMPKERFSAEFPKEGPSILRIQQVVRGDSAAYFCASSPEWTGVLNSPLHFGNGTRLTVT.

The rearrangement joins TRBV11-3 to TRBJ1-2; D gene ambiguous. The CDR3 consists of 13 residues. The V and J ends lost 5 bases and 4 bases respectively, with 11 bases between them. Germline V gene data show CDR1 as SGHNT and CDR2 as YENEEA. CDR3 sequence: CASSDRYGYGYTF. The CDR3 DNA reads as TGTGCCAGCAGCGACCGGTACGGCTATGGCTACACCTTC. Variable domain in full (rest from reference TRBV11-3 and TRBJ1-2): EAGVVQSPRYKIIEKKQPVAFWCNPISGHNTLYWYLQNLGQGPELLIRYENEEAVDDSQLPKDRFSAERLKGVDSTLKIQPAELGDSAVYLCASSDRYGYGYTFGSGTRLTVV.

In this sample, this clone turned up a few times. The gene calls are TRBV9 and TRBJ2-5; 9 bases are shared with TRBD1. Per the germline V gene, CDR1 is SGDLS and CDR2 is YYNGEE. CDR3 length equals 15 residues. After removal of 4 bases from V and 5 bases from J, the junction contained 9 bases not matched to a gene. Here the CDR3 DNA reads TGTGCCAGCAGCTTACTACAGGGGGCCGGGGAGACCCAGTACTTC. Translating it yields CASSLLQGAGETQYF.

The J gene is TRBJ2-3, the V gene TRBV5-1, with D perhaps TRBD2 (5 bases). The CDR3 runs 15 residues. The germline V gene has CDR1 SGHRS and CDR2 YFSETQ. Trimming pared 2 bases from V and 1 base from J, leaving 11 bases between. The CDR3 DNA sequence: TGCGCCAGCAGCTTAGGGATCGGGGGCACAGATACGCAGTATTTT. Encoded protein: CASSLGIGGTDTQYF.

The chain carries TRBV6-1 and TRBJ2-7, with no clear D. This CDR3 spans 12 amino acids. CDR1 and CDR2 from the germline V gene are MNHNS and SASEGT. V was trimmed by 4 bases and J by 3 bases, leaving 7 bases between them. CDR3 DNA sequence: TGTGCCAGCAGTGCGGCCGGCTACGAGCAGTACTTC. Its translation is CASSAAGYEQYF.

The CDR3 is CASSIAEGQVVQFF. CDR3 sequence (DNA): TGTGCCAGTAGTATAGCCGAGGGACAGGTGGTGCAGTTCTTC. This sequence joins TRBV19 and TRBJ2-1, with TRBD1 identical over 8 bases. Losses at the gene ends were 1 base for V and 12 bases for J; bases not matched to a gene: 8. The CDR3 runs 14 residues. Germline V CDR1 and CDR2: LNHDA, SQIVND (reference sequence).

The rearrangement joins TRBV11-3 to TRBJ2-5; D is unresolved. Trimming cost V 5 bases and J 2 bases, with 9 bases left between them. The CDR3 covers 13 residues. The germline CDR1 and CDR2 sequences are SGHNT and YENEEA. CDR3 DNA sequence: TGTGCCAGCAGCCGAGAGATGCAAGAGACCCAGTACTTC. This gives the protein CASSREMQETQYF.

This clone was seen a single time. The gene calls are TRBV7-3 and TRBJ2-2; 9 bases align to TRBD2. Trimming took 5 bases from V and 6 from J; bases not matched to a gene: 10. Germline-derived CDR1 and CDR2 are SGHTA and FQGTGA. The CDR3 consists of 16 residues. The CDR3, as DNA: TGTGCCAGCAGCATGCGCGGGGGGGCCGAATCCGGGGAGCTGTTTTTT. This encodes CASSMRGGAESGELFF.

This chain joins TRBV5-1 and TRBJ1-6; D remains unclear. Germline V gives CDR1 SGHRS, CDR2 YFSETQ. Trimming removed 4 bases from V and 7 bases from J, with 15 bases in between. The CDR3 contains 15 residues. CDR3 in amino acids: CASSTNQVPNSPLHF. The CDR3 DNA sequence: TGCGCCAGCAGCACAAATCAAGTTCCCAATTCACCCCTCCACTTT.

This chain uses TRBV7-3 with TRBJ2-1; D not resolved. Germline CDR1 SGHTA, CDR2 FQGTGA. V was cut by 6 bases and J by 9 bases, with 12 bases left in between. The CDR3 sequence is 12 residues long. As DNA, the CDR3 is TGTGCCAGCAGGTACGACGGTCGTGAGCAGTTCTTC. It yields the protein CASRYDGREQFF. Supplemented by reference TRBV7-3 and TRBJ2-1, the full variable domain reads GAGVSQTPSNKVTEKGKYVELRCDPISGHTALYWYRQSLGQGPEFLIYFQGTGAADDSGLPNDRFFAVRPEGSVSTLKIQRTERGDSAVYLCASRYDGREQFFGPGTRLTVL.

For the CDR3, the DNA is TGTGCCAGCAGCGTAAATGGTATTAATGAAAAACTGTTTTTT. Protein sequence: CASSVNGINEKLFF. This chain links TRBV9 with TRBJ1-4; D is unresolved. The CDR3 totals 14 residues. The germline CDR1 and CDR2 sequences are SGDLS and YYNGEE. Trimming removed 1 base at V and 4 bases at J, with 8 bases between.

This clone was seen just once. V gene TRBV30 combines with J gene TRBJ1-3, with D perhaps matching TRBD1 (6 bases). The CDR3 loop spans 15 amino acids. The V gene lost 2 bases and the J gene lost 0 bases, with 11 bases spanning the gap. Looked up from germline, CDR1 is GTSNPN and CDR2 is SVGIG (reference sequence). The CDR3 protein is CAWSLGTYSGNTIYF. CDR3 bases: TGTGCCTGGAGTCTCGGGACATACTCTGGAAACACCATATATTTT.